The sequence of this TCR beta chain was determined in a study of T cell responses to AZD1222 COVID-19 vaccine. Profiled with immunoSEQ multiplex PCR; TCRdb holds only in-frame clones, not every one. The sample holds 75,000 to 90,000 clones, 70% to 85% seen once. There are 15 residues in the CDR3. V lost 3 bases, J lost 5 bases, and 10 bases stayed unmatched. The germline CDR1 and CDR2 sequences are SGDLS and YYNGEE. The rearrangement joins TRBV9 to TRBJ2-5; 7 bases match TRBD1. This material consisted of peripheral blood, taken on day 0 of AZD1222 vaccination. This TCR derives from an adult in good health. CDR3 region: CASSAINPQGETQYF. The CDR3 nucleotides read TGTGCCAGCAGCGCGATAAACCCACAGGGGGAGACCCAGTACTTC.